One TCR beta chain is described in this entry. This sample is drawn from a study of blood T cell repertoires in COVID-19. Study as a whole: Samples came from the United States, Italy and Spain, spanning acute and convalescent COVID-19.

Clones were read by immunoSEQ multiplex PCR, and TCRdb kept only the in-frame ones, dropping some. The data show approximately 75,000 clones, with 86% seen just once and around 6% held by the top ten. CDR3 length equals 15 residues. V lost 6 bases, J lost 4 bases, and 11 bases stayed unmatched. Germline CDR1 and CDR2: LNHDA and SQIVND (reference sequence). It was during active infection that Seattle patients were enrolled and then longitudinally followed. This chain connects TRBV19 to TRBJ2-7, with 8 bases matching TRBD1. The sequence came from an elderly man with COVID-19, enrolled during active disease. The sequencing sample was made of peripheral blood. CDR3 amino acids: CASSRNLDRVYEQYF. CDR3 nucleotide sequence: TGTGCCAGTAGCAGGAACCTGGACAGGGTGTACGAGCAGTACTTC.